The present T cell receptor beta chain was sequenced within a study of human versus mouse CDR3 diversity and MHC coevolution. General observations from the study: On average, humans showed more CDR3 deletions and insertions than mice. iCHAO1 estimated the human TCR beta repertoire at roughly 1.5 million clonotypes.

Sequenced by immunoSEQ multiplex PCR; TCRdb stores in-frame clones only, minus some. Of more than 60,000 clones listed, less than 95% are singletons. This clone appeared a few times. The antigen is unknown. Naive CD4 T cells were sorted as CD45RO-negative, CD62L-positive. This CDR3 has 16 amino acids. This clonotype was obtained from a person aged 25 to 75 in good health. The chain carries TRBV21-1 and TRBJ1-3; the tabulated D call, TRBD1, remains unverified against the DNA. TRBV21-1 is described as a pseudogene. The sample was naive CD4+ T cells from blood. Subset of the sample: CD45RO-negative CD62L-positive naive CD4 T cells. The CDR3 bases are TGTGCCAGGGGATGGACAGGGGGTATTGGGCCCCAAACCATATATTTT. Its translation is CARGWTGGIGPQTIYF.